A selection of T cell receptor beta chains follows, all from one sample in a study of blood T cell repertoires in COVID-19. Libraries were prepared by immunoSEQ multiplex PCR; TCRdb keeps only in-frame clonotypes and omits some of them. The sample lists over 85,000 clones; approximately 82% were seen once. The specimen sequenced was peripheral blood. The receptors come from a woman aged 80 or over with acute or convalescent COVID-19. The conserved cysteine and the conserved F or W are not part of the CDR3 here. Each record gives: clone size, V gene, CDR3 protein. Not every row has a clone size; where given, it reads once, few, many or a size class.

clone size: NA
V gene: TRBV6-5
CDR3 protein: ASSSPSGSYEQY

clone size: NA
V gene: TRBV5-4
CDR3 protein: ASSLAPDRFNEQF

clone size: few
V gene: TRBV5-4
CDR3 protein: ASSLGLAGEETQY

clone size: NA
V gene: TRBV2
CDR3 protein: ASSAPGAYNEQF

clone size: NA
V gene: TRBV14
CDR3 protein: ASSQTSGGSNEQF

clone size: NA
V gene: TRBV9
CDR3 protein: ASSVTSTHLPHTQY

clone size: NA
V gene: TRBV14
CDR3 protein: ASSQDWGVNGYT

clone size: NA
V gene: TRBV7-2
CDR3 protein: ASSLTRTPWSIQY

clone size: once
V gene: TRBV18
CDR3 protein: ASSPARLAGGSEQF

clone size: NA
V gene: TRBV5-4
CDR3 protein: ASSSDRGASIGYT

clone size: few
V gene: TRBV28
CDR3 protein: ASSPRQGHQPQH

clone size: once
V gene: TRBV15
CDR3 protein: ATNPDRGYEQY

clone size: once
V gene: TRBV3-1/TRBV3-2
CDR3 protein: ASSQDVYRGLDGYT

clone size: NA
V gene: TRBV6-2/TRBV6-3
CDR3 protein: ASSRLLAGGPTGELF

clone size: once
V gene: TRBV30
CDR3 protein: AWGPGDSNQPQH

clone size: NA
V gene: TRBV5-1
CDR3 protein: ASSTDWSSYEQY

clone size: NA
V gene: TRBV3-1/TRBV3-2
CDR3 protein: ASSRGVSGNTIY

clone size: NA
V gene: TRBV30
CDR3 protein: AWSPPRSGGANEQF

clone size: NA
V gene: TRBV11-3
CDR3 protein: ASSSRSRSTDTQY

clone size: NA
V gene: TRBV28
CDR3 protein: ASSPRTGNNEQF

clone size: NA
V gene: TRBV6-2/TRBV6-3
CDR3 protein: ASSYSTGTNYGYT

clone size: NA
V gene: TRBV9
CDR3 protein: ASSEGTSGGPEETQY

clone size: NA
V gene: TRBV7-9
CDR3 protein: ASSHRDRGLPNTGELF

clone size: NA
V gene: TRBV6-5
CDR3 protein: ASTHNNQETQY

clone size: NA
V gene: TRBV3-1/TRBV3-2
CDR3 protein: ASSQLAGGTYEQY

clone size: NA
V gene: TRBV2
CDR3 protein: ASRQGVNTGELF

clone size: few
V gene: TRBV3-1/TRBV3-2
CDR3 protein: ASSYRGEYSPLH

clone size: NA
V gene: TRBV5-1
CDR3 protein: ASSPDRGGNTGELF

clone size: NA
V gene: TRBV20-1
CDR3 protein: SASAGTNYGYT

clone size: NA
V gene: TRBV4-1
CDR3 protein: ASSQISTTGDYT

clone size: NA
V gene: TRBV7-2
CDR3 protein: ASSEDRGVFGKNIQY

clone size: NA
V gene: TRBV30
CDR3 protein: AWSAAPGVPRETQY

clone size: NA
V gene: TRBV7-2
CDR3 protein: ASSYSLHSYNEQF

clone size: NA
V gene: TRBV18
CDR3 protein: ASSPVTGGDGEQY

clone size: NA
V gene: TRBV7-8
CDR3 protein: ASSLPSAGDYGYT

clone size: NA
V gene: TRBV5-4
CDR3 protein: ASSLAGRNQPQH

clone size: once
V gene: TRBV9
CDR3 protein: ASSVGTANYGYT

clone size: NA
V gene: TRBV7-2
CDR3 protein: ASSGRAVREQF

clone size: NA
V gene: TRBV6-1
CDR3 protein: ASSNGGDYT

clone size: NA
V gene: TRBV6-1
CDR3 protein: ASSEALGARKGYT

clone size: once
V gene: TRBV10-3
CDR3 protein: ASAGAGGNQPQH

clone size: once
V gene: TRBV3-1/TRBV3-2
CDR3 protein: ASSGWGADTQY

clone size: NA
V gene: TRBV28
CDR3 protein: ASIRGNQPQH

clone size: NA
V gene: TRBV29-1
CDR3 protein: SVGGLAGGTDTQY

clone size: NA
V gene: TRBV5-6
CDR3 protein: ASSPRTFGFEQY

clone size: NA
V gene: TRBV9
CDR3 protein: ASSVNTGGAYGYT

clone size: NA
V gene: TRBV9
CDR3 protein: ASSPQGASEAF

clone size: NA
V gene: TRBV3-1/TRBV3-2
CDR3 protein: ASSQRLAVDTQY

clone size: NA
V gene: TRBV7-2
CDR3 protein: ASSLGQGVYYEQY

clone size: NA
V gene: TRBV18
CDR3 protein: ASSGGGSYEQY

clone size: NA
V gene: TRBV6-5
CDR3 protein: ASSFVLNTEAF

clone size: NA
V gene: TRBV5-1
CDR3 protein: ASSLTGTVLQETQY

clone size: NA
V gene: TRBV12-3/TRBV12-4
CDR3 protein: ASPELSGNTIY

clone size: NA
V gene: TRBV3-1/TRBV3-2
CDR3 protein: ASSQGPGQPGYT